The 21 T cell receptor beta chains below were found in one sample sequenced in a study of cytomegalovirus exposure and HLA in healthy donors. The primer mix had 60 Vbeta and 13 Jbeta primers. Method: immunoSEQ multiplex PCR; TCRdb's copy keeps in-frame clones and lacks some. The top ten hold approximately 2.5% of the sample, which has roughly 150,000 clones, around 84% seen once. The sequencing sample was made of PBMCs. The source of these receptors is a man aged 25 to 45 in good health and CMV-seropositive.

CDR3 in DNA: TGTGCCAGCAGCTTGGGACTCGCCGTCTACGAGCAGTACGTC. Protein product: CASSLGLAVYEQYV. The gene calls are TRBV7-2 and TRBJ2-7, with D perhaps TRBD2 (6 bases). The CDR3 consists of 14 residues. V lost 3 bases and J 3 bases, leaving 12 bases between the germline ends. Germline V CDR1 and CDR2: SGHTA, FQGNSA.

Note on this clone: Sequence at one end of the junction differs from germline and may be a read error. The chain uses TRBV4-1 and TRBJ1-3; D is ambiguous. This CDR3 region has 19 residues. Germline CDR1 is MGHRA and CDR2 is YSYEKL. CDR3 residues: CAGSQGGSGRGNSGNTIYF. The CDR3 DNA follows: TGCGCCGGCAGCCAAGGAGGTTCTGGGCGGGGAAACTCTGGAAACACCATATATTTT.

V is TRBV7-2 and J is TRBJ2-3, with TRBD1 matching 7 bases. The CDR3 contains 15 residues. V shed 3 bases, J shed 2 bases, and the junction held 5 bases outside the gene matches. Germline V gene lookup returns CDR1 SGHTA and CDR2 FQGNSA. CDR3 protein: CASSLGTVYTDTQYF. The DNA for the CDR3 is TGTGCCAGCAGCTTGGGGACAGTTTACACAGATACGCAGTATTTT.

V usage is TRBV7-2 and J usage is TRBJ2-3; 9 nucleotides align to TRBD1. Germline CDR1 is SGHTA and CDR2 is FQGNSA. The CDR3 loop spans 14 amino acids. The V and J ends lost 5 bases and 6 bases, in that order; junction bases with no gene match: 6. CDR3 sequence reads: CASSQLTGGDTQYF. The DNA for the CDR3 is TGTGCCAGCAGCCAACTGACAGGGGGGGATACGCAGTATTTT. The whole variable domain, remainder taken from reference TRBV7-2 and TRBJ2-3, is GAGVSQSPSNKVTEKGKDVELRCDPISGHTALYWYRQSLGQGLEFLIYFQGNSAPDKSGLPSDRFSAERTGGSVSTLTIQRTQQEDSAVYLCASSQLTGGDTQYFGPGTRLTVL.

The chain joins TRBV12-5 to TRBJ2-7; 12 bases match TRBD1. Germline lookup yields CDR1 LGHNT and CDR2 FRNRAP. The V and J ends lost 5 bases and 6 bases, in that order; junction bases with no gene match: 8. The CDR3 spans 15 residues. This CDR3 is CASGLTGTGGIEQYF. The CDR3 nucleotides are TGTGCTAGTGGTCTCACCGGGACAGGGGGCATCGAGCAGTACTTC.

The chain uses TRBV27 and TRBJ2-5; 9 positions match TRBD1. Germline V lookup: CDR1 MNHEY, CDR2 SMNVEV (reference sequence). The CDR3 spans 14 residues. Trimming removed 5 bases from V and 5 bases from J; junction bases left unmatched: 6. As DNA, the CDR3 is TGTGCCAGCAGTCCAGGACAGGGGATGGAGACCCAGTACTTC. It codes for CASSPGQGMETQYF.

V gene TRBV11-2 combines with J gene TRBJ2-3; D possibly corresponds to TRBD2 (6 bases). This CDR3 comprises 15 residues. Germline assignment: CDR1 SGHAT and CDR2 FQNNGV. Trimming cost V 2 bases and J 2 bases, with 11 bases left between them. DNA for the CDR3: TGTGCCAGCAGCTTATTAGCGGCGAACACAGATACGCAGTATTTT. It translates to CASSLLAANTDTQYF.

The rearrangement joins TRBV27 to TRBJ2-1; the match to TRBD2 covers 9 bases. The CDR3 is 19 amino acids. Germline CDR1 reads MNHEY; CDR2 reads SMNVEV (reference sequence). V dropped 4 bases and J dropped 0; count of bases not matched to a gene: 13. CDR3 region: CASSSPAREGSSSYNEQFF. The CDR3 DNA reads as TGTGCCAGCAGTTCCCCCGCGCGGGAGGGATCTTCCTCCTACAATGAGCAGTTCTTC.

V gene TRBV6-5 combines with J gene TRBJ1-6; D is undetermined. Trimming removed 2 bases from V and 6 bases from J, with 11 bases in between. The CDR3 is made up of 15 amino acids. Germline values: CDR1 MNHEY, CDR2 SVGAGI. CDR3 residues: CASSYQRRSNSPLHF. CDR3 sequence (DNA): TGTGCCAGCAGTTACCAGAGGCGGTCTAATTCACCCCTCCACTTT.

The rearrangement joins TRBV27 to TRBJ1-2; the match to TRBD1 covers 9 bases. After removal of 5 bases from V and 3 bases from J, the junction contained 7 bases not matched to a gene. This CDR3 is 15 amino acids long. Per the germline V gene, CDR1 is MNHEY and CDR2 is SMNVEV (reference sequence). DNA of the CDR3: TGTGCCAGCAGTACGAGACAGGGGGGGGACTATGGCTACACCTTC. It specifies CASSTRQGGDYGYTF.

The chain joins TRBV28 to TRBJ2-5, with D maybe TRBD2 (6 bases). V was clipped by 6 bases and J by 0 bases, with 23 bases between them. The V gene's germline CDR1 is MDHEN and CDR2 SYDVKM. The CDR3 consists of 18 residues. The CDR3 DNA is TGTGCCAGCAGCCCACCGGGACTCCCGATTTCGTACCAAGAGACCCAGTACTTC. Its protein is CASSPPGLPISYQETQYF.

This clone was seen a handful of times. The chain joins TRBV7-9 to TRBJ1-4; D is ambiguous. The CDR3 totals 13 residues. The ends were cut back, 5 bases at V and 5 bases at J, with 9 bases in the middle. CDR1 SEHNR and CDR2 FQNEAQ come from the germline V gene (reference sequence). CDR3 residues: CASSRGINEKLFF. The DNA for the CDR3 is TGTGCCAGCAGCCGCGGTATAAATGAAAAACTGTTTTTT.

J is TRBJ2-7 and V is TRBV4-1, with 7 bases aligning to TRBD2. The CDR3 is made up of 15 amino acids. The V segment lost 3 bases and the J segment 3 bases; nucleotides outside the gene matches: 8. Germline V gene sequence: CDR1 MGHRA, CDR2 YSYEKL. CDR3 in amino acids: CASSHIGRPDYEQYF. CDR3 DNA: TGCGCCAGCAGCCATATCGGGAGGCCCGACTACGAGCAGTACTTC.

CDR3 nucleotides: TGTGCCAGCAGCTTAGGTAGACTGAACACCGGGGAGCTGTTTTTT. Encoded protein: CASSLGRLNTGELFF. The V gene is TRBV7-2, the J gene TRBJ2-2; no definite D call. V was shortened by 1 base and J by 1 base, with 7 bases between the two germline ends. The CDR3 totals 15 residues. Germline values: CDR1 SGHTA, CDR2 FQGNSA.

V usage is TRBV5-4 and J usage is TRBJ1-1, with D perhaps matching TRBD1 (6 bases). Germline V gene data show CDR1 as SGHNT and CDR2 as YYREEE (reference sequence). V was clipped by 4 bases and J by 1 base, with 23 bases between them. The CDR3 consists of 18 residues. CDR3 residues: CASSGSVTGRLGNTEAFF. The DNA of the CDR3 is TGTGCCAGCAGCGGATCCGTGACAGGCCGGCTGGGGAACACTGAAGCTTTCTTT.

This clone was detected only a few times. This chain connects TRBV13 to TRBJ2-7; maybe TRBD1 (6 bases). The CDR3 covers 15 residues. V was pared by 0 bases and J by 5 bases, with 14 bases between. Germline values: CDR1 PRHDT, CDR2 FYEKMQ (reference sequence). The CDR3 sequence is CASSLGGQLTNEQYV. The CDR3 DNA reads TGTGCCAGCAGCTTAGGTGGACAGTTGACTAACGAGCAGTACGTC.

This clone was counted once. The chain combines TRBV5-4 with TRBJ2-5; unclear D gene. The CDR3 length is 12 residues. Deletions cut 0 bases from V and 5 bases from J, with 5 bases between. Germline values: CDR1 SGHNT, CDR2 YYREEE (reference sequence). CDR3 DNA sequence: TGTGCCAGCAGCTTGGGACTCGAGACCCAGTACTTC. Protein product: CASSLGLETQYF.

For the CDR3, the DNA is TGTGCCAGCAGCCAGGGACAGGGGAGGCAAGAGACCCAGTACTTC. Protein: CASSQGQGRQETQYF. V is TRBV11-3 and J is TRBJ2-5; 10 bases align to TRBD1. CDR3 length: 15 residues. After removal of 5 bases from V and 2 bases from J, the junction contained 5 bases not matched to a gene. From germline, CDR1 is SGHNT and CDR2 YENEEA.

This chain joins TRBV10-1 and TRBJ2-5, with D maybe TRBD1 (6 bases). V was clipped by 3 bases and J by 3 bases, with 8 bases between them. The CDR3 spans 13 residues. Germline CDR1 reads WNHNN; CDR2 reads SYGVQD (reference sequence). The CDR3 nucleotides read TGCGCCAGCAGTGACCACAGGGAAGAGACCCAGTACTTC. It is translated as CASSDHREETQYF.

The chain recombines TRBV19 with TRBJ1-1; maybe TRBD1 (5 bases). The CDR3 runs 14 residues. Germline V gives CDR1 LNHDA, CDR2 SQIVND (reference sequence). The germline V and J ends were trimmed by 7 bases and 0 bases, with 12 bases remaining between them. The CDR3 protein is CASNAGLMNTEAFF. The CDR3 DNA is TGTGCCAGTAATGCAGGGTTAATGAACACTGAAGCTTTCTTT. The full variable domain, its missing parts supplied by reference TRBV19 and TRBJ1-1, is DGGITQSPKYLFRKEGQNVTLSCEQNLNHDAMYWYRQDPGQGLRLIYYSQIVNDFQKGDIAEGYSVSREKKESFPLTVTSAQKNPTAFYLCASNAGLMNTEAFFGQGTRLTVV.

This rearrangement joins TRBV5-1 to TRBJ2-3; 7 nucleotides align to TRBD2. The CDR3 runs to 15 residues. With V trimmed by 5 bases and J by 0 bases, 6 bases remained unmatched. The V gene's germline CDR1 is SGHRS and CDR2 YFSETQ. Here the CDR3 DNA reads TGCGCCAGCAGATTTACTAGCGCTAGCACAGATACGCAGTATTTT. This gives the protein CASRFTSASTDTQYF.